This T cell receptor (beta chain) is drawn from a study of cytotoxic CD8 clonotypes in ibrutinib-treated CLL. In the study overall: On average, more than 80,000 productive rearrangements and just over 250,000 productive templates per sample.

Study-level results: Exceeding age-matched healthy donors, baseline clonality also tracked the counts of circulating CD8+ T cells. Clonotypes that were public were uncommon, and they contracted or stayed stable on treatment. Timing of sampling differed between sustained-remission and progressing patients.

To note about this clone: Antigen: not known.

Trimming stripped 2 bases from V and 4 bases from J, with 8 bases between. Germline-derived CDR1 and CDR2 are MNHNS and SASEGT. The CDR3 length is 13 residues. Some clones are missing from TCRdb's copy, which holds only in-frame ones; the method was immunoSEQ multiplex PCR. This table has around 200,000 clones, about four fifths appearing once. This sequence joins TRBV6-1 and TRBJ1-2; D uncertain. Sequencing used PBMCs, obtained after 12 months of ibrutinib treatment. This receptor was obtained from a human donor with chronic lymphocytic leukemia. This chain's CDR3 is CASSEYLLYGYTF. The CDR3 DNA follows: TGTGCCAGCAGTGAATATTTACTCTATGGCTACACCTTC.